This T cell receptor (beta chain) emerged from a study of patients and donors after allogeneic stem cell transplantation. MiXCR, run by TCRdb on the RT-PCR reads, gives a single entry per CDR3 protein. This table holds about 960,000 distinct CDR3 sequences, 18% found once. Germline V lookup: CDR1 SNHLY, CDR2 FYNNEI. The V end was cut by 7 bases, the J end by 5 bases, with 16 bases between. The CDR3 is 14 amino acids. The chain has TRBV2 and TRBJ2-3; D is unresolved. The clonotype was recovered from a human donor who was either an allogeneic HSCT recipient or a stem cell or donor lymphocyte infusion donor (not recorded which). It is not recorded whose cells these are; they may come from a transplant donor. The sample consisted of blood, either unsorted or a sorted T cell fraction (not recorded which). CDR3 nucleotide sequence: TGTGCCAGCACCCCCGGAACTATCGGAGATACGCAGTATTTT. It translates to CASTPGTIGDTQYF.